These 30 T cell receptor beta chains came from one sample sequenced in a study of T-cell memory formation after mild COVID-19. Via MiXCR, TCRdb re-called the 5' RACE reads, giving one row per CDR3 protein. The table lists some 300,000 distinct CDR3 sequences, around 20% of them singletons, with roughly 23% in the top ten. The sequencing input was PBMCs or a T cell subset sorted from them (not recorded which). The receptor set was obtained from a man aged 18 to 30 who had mild COVID-19 (a few samples of this study predate the infection). Cell type and time point are not known.

This clonotype appeared a few times. The chain uses TRBV5-1 and TRBJ2-7; possibly TRBD1 for D (6 bases). V lost 4 bases and J lost 2, with 13 bases in between. Germline V gene lookup returns CDR1 SGHRS and CDR2 YFSETQ. This CDR3 has 14 residues. For the CDR3, the DNA is TGCGCCAGCAGCAGGGGGACGGCTCCCTACGAGCAGTACTTC. Amino acid sequence: CASSRGTAPYEQYF.

Only a few counts were recorded for this clonotype. The chain recombines TRBV18 with TRBJ2-6; unclear D gene. Germline V CDR1 and CDR2: KGHSH, LQKENI. V was pared by 0 bases and J by 0 bases, with 3 bases between. The CDR3 runs to 15 residues. CDR3 protein: CASSPPNSGANVLTF. The CDR3 bases are TGTGCCAGCTCACCACCTAACTCTGGGGCCAACGTCCTGACTTTC.

The chain employs TRBV4-2 and TRBJ2-2; tentatively, D is TRBD1 or TRBD2 (6 bases each). Germline V lookup: CDR1 LGHNA, CDR2 YNFKEQ. The CDR3 runs to 16 residues. Trimming took off 1 base at V and 7 bases at J, with 16 bases between the two ends. The CDR3, as DNA: TGTGCCAGCAGCCAAGCGGGGACGGGGGCATACGGGGAGCTGTTTTTT. This gives the protein CASSQAGTGAYGELFF.

The chain employs TRBV9 and TRBJ2-1; D ambiguous. The length of the CDR3 is 15 residues. The V gene's germline CDR1 is SGDLS and CDR2 YYNGEE. Trimming pared 2 bases from V and 4 bases from J, leaving 13 bases between. The CDR3, as DNA: TGTGCCAGCAGCGTGGGCAGTGTACTTTACAATGAGCAGTTCTTC. Its protein is CASSVGSVLYNEQFF.

This clonotype was detected ten times or more. The rearrangement links TRBV5-1 to TRBJ1-1, with 7 nucleotides matching TRBD1. J lost 0 bases, V lost 3 bases, and 5 bases had no gene match. Germline V CDR1 and CDR2: SGHRS, YFSETQ. This CDR3 is 15 amino acids long. The CDR3 loop reads CASSYGTAMNTEAFF. For the CDR3, the DNA is TGCGCCAGCAGCTACGGGACAGCCATGAACACTGAAGCTTTCTTT. Variable domain in full (rest from reference TRBV5-1 and TRBJ1-1): KAGVTQTPRYLIKTRGQQVTLSCSPISGHRSVSWYQQTPGQGLQFLFEYFSETQRNKGNFPGRFSGRQFSNSRSEMNVSTLELGDSALYLCASSYGTAMNTEAFFGQGTRLTVV.

The genes are TRBV30 and TRBJ1-1; a weak D match, TRBD1 (5 bases). The ends were cut back, 2 bases at V and 4 bases at J, with 11 bases in the middle. In germline, CDR1 is GTSNPN, CDR2 SVGIG (reference sequence). CDR3 length: 13 residues. The CDR3 spells CAWSSWGGTEAFF. CDR3 coding DNA: TGTGCCTGGAGTTCCTGGGGCGGCACTGAAGCTTTCTTT.

The J gene is TRBJ2-7, the V gene TRBV7-9; D is uncertain. V lost 2 bases, J lost 3 bases, and 8 bases lay in between. The CDR3 extends over 13 amino acids. Germline V gives CDR1 SEHNR, CDR2 FQNEAQ (reference sequence). CDR3 nucleotides: TGTGCCAGCAGCTTAAAGGGCCACTACGAGCAGTACGTC. This gives the protein CASSLKGHYEQYV.

Points on this clonotype: A read error may explain this, as a much larger clone is one base away. The chain employs TRBV11-2 and TRBJ2-5; possibly TRBD1 or TRBD2 for D (5 bases each). This CDR3 has 13 residues. In germline, CDR1 is SGHAT, CDR2 FQNNGV. CDR3 in amino acids: CASSLGRQETKYF. CDR3 DNA: TGTGCCAGCAGCTTGGGACGGCAAGAGACCAAGTACTTC.

This clonotype appeared a few times. The chain links TRBV7-9 to TRBJ1-2; D not resolved. CDR1 and CDR2 from the germline V gene are SEHNR and FQNEAQ (reference sequence). With 4 bases removed from V and 13 bases from J, the gap between germline ends came to 13 bases. The CDR3 is 11 residues long. The CDR3 region has the DNA TGTGCCAGCAGCTCCGGTGGAGACTGCACCTTC. Its protein is CASSSGGDCTF.

This clonotype has a handful of counts. CDR3 in DNA: TGTGCCAGCAGCCCAAGCGGTCGGACAGGGCTTGGGGATGGTCACGAGCAGTACTTC. This encodes CASSPSGRTGLGDGHEQYF. The genes are TRBV9 and TRBJ2-7; 8 bases match TRBD1. Germline trimming cut 4 bases from V and 5 bases from J; bases unmatched to any gene: 23. The CDR3 is made up of 19 amino acids. Germline lookup yields CDR1 SGDLS and CDR2 YYNGEE.

The J gene is TRBJ2-3, the V gene TRBV5-1; D gene unclear. This CDR3 region has 14 residues. The germline gives CDR1 SGHRS, CDR2 YFSETQ. Trimming took off 3 bases at V and 2 bases at J, with 10 bases between the two ends. The CDR3 DNA follows: TGCGCCAGCAGCTCCTTCCGCTACACAGATACGCAGTATTTT. Encoded protein: CASSSFRYTDTQYF.

This chain joins TRBV24-1 and TRBJ2-2, with a possible D match to TRBD2 (6 bases). V lost 6 bases and J lost 0, with 22 bases in between. There are 19 residues in the CDR3. Germline values: CDR1 KGHDR, CDR2 SFDVKD. CDR3 sequence (DNA): TGTGCCACCAGTCCTGCAGGTGGTGCGGCGGGGCCGAACACCGGGGAGCTGTTTTTT. Residues: CATSPAGGAAGPNTGELFF.

The chain employs TRBV4-3 and TRBJ2-5, with D unclear. In germline, CDR1 is LGHNA, CDR2 YSLEER. This CDR3 comprises 12 residues. V was pared by 3 bases and J by 5 bases, with 7 bases between. The CDR3 DNA follows: TGCGCCAGCAGCCACGTAACTGAGACCCAGTACTTC. Amino acids: CASSHVTETQYF.

This sequence joins TRBV5-1 and TRBJ1-6; TRBD1 matches at 8 bases. Germline trimming cut 2 bases from V and 7 bases from J; bases unmatched to any gene: 2. Germline V lookup: CDR1 SGHRS, CDR2 YFSETQ. This CDR3 is 14 amino acids long. CDR3 sequence (DNA): TGCGCCAGCAGCTTAGGACAGGGCAATTCACCCCTCCACTTT. Amino acid sequence: CASSLGQGNSPLHF.

In its sample, this clonotype was seen a few times. The CDR3 sequence: CASSYETGKNPLNYGYTF. The DNA of the CDR3 is TGTGCCAGCAGTTACGAGACGGGGAAAAACCCTCTTAACTATGGCTACACCTTC. This chain links TRBV6-2 or TRBV6-3 with TRBJ1-2; D gene unclear. V was shortened by 2 bases and J by 1 base, with 20 bases between the two germline ends. The CDR3 spans 18 residues. Per the germline V gene, CDR1 is MNHEY and CDR2 is SVGEGT.

In its sample, this clonotype was seen a few times. The rearrangement uses TRBV5-5 and TRBJ2-7; maybe TRBD2 (5 bases). The V gene's germline CDR1 is SGHKS and CDR2 YYEKEE (reference sequence). Trimming pared 4 bases from V and 6 bases from J, leaving 11 bases between. This CDR3 is built from 12 residues. The CDR3: CASSGRSREQYV. The CDR3 DNA reads TGTGCCAGCAGCGGGAGAAGTCGCGAGCAGTACGTC.

This clonotype was seen a handful of times. The chain combines TRBV9 with TRBJ1-1; 9 bases line up with TRBD1. The CDR3 contains 14 residues. CDR1 is SGDLS and CDR2 is YYNGEE in the germline V gene. V shed 1 base and J 5 bases; nucleotides not matched to a gene: 3. The CDR3 reads CASSVTGGWTEAFF. The CDR3 coding sequence is TGTGCCAGCAGCGTAACAGGGGGCTGGACTGAAGCTTTCTTT.

The V gene is TRBV28, the J gene TRBJ2-5; D is unclear. The CDR3 covers 11 residues. Per the germline V gene, CDR1 is MDHEN and CDR2 is SYDVKM. The ends were cut back, 8 bases at V and 4 bases at J, with 8 bases in the middle. The CDR3 loop is CASGSRETQYF. The CDR3 coding sequence is TGTGCCAGCGGTTCTCGAGAGACCCAGTACTTC.

The chain is built from TRBV5-1 and TRBJ2-1, with D possibly being TRBD1 or TRBD2 (6 bases each). There are 15 residues in the CDR3. Trimming pared 0 bases from V and 7 bases from J, leaving 14 bases between. CDR1 is SGHRS, CDR2 YFSETQ, per germline. The CDR3 DNA sequence: TGCGCCAGCAGCTTGGGGTACGGGGGCGGTAATGAGCAGTTCTTC. Amino acids: CASSLGYGGGNEQFF.

The chain recombines TRBV5-1 with TRBJ1-6; D call uncertain. This CDR3 spans 15 amino acids. Germline V lookup: CDR1 SGHRS, CDR2 YFSETQ. Trimming pared 0 bases from V and 4 bases from J, leaving 8 bases between. CDR3 coding DNA: TGCGCCAGCAGCTTGGCTACAGATTATAATTCACCCCTCCACTTT. It encodes CASSLATDYNSPLHF. Full variable domain (rest looked up from reference TRBV5-1 and TRBJ1-6): KAGVTQTPRYLIKTRGQQVTLSCSPISGHRSVSWYQQTPGQGLQFLFEYFSETQRNKGNFPGRFSGRQFSNSRSEMNVSTLELGDSALYLCASSLATDYNSPLHFGNGTRLTVT.

This clonotype was counted many times. The rearrangement joins TRBV29-1 to TRBJ1-2; 8 nucleotides agree with TRBD1. Germline CDR1 SQVTM, CDR2 ANQGSEA. J was trimmed by 4 bases and V by 7 bases; bases with no gene match: 14. There are 15 residues in the CDR3. CDR3 nucleotides: TGCAGCGCGGGCAGGGGGCCGCTGGGGACCTATGGCTACACCTTC. Amino acids: CSAGRGPLGTYGYTF.

There are a few counts of this clonotype. This chain links TRBV7-2 with TRBJ1-1, with TRBD1 as a possible D gene (6 bases). This CDR3 is 13 amino acids long. Per germline, CDR1 SGHTA and CDR2 FQGNSA. The ends were cut back, 4 bases at V and 6 bases at J, with 12 bases in the middle. The CDR3 loop is CASSSQRTAEAFF. The CDR3 nucleotides read TGTGCCAGCAGCTCCCAACGGACAGCTGAAGCTTTCTTT.

This clonotype has more than one count but fewer than ten. The chain is built from TRBV7-3 and TRBJ2-3, with TRBD2 identical over 8 bases. The CDR3 extends over 17 amino acids. Unmatched junction bases numbered 5, after V lost 0 bases and J lost 0 bases. Germline CDR1 reads SGHTA; CDR2 reads FQGTGA. The CDR3 nucleotides read TGTGCCAGCAGCTTAACAGCGGGAGACCCTAGCACAGATACGCAGTATTTT. Translating it yields CASSLTAGDPSTDTQYF.

The chain carries TRBV6-5 and TRBJ1-6; D gene unclear. The germline V and J ends were trimmed by 0 bases and 5 bases, with 11 bases remaining between them. The V gene's germline CDR1 is MNHEY and CDR2 SVGAGI. The CDR3 spans 16 residues. The CDR3 nucleotides are TGTGCCAGCAGTTACTCGAGAGTACCCGATAATTCACCCCTCCACTTT. Translated, it gives CASSYSRVPDNSPLHF.

Only a few counts were recorded for this clonotype. The CDR3 nucleotides read TGTGCCAGCAGCACCAGACAGGGATTGGGCAAAAACATTCAGTACTTC. Translation gives CASSTRQGLGKNIQYF. This rearrangement joins TRBV7-9 to TRBJ2-4; 7 nucleotides match TRBD1. CDR1 is SEHNR and CDR2 is FQNEAQ in the germline V gene (reference sequence). V lost 5 bases and J lost 3; bases outside the gene matches: 10. The CDR3 spans 16 residues.

The chain recombines TRBV11-2 with TRBJ2-1; the match to TRBD2 covers 11 bases. The germline V gene has CDR1 SGHAT and CDR2 FQNNGV. The CDR3 consists of 17 residues. J lost 7 bases, V lost 3 bases, and 11 bases had no gene match. The CDR3 bases are TGTGCCAGCAGCTTTCCTAGCGGGGGGCGACTGGGGAATGAGCAGTTCTTC. Translation gives CASSFPSGGRLGNEQFF. Using reference TRBV11-2 and TRBJ2-1 for the parts outside the CDR3, the full variable domain is EAGVAQSPRYKIIEKRQSVAFWCNPISGHATLYWYQQILGQGPKLLIQFQNNGVVDDSQLPKDRFSAERLKGVDSTLKIQPAKLEDSAVYLCASSFPSGGRLGNEQFFGPGTRLTVL.

This clonotype was seen a handful of times. The chain recombines TRBV12-3 or TRBV12-4 with TRBJ1-4; no reliable D call. CDR3 size: 14 residues. Trimming took off 1 base at V and 10 bases at J, with 13 bases between the two ends. CDR3 protein: CASSLVPTQSKLFF. In DNA form, the CDR3 reads TGTGCCAGCAGTTTAGTGCCAACACAGTCAAAACTGTTTTTT.

The chain uses TRBV4-2 and TRBJ2-5; 8 nucleotides line up with TRBD1. With V trimmed by 6 bases and J by 5 bases, 11 bases remained unmatched. Germline CDR1 LGHNA, CDR2 YNFKEQ. This CDR3 is 15 amino acids long. CDR3 region: CASRPQGATGETQYF. The CDR3, as DNA: TGTGCCAGCAGACCGCAGGGGGCAACCGGGGAGACCCAGTACTTC.

This clonotype was recorded at least ten times. The chain is built from TRBV18 and TRBJ2-3; TRBD1 matches at 11 bases. Per germline, CDR1 KGHSH and CDR2 LQKENI. This CDR3 spans 16 amino acids. Trimming cost V 3 bases and J 4 bases; bases outside gene matches: 6. The CDR3 here is CASSPRDRGYADTQYF. CDR3 coding DNA: TGTGCCAGCTCACCGAGGGACAGGGGGTACGCAGATACGCAGTATTTT.

This clonotype was seen only a few times. The J gene is TRBJ1-1, the V gene TRBV20-1, with 8 bases fitting TRBD1. CDR1 DFQATT and CDR2 SNEGSKA come from the germline V gene (reference sequence). CDR3 length equals 13 residues. J was trimmed by 5 bases and V by 6 bases; bases with no gene match: 8. The CDR3 nucleotides read TGCAGTGCCCTGAAACAGGGGGGGACTGAAGCTTTCTTT. Translated: CSALKQGGTEAFF.